The 24 T cell receptor beta chains in this list originate from one sample, sequenced in a study of a mutant IDH1 vaccine in newly diagnosed glioma. No antigen has been identified for these receptors. Clones were read by immunoSEQ multiplex PCR, and TCRdb kept only the in-frame ones, dropping some. The sample has about 66,000 clones, 84% seen once. As to time point: week 11, during vaccination. Topical imiquimod was applied with each vaccine dose, which held 300 ug of mutant IDH1 20-mer peptide. Sequences were derived from PBMCs, sampled from a glioma patient whose treatment included an IDH1 peptide vaccine. Receptors were obtained from a man aged 25-40 years with glioma.

V usage is TRBV6-6 and J usage is TRBJ2-2, with unresolved D. This CDR3 contains 14 residues. Looked up from germline, CDR1 is MNHNY and CDR2 is SVGAGI (reference sequence). The V end lost 0 bases, the J end lost 3 bases, and 5 bases lay between the germline ends. CDR3 amino acids: CASSYSMDTGELFF. Here the CDR3 DNA reads TGTGCCAGCAGTTACTCGATGGACACCGGGGAGCTGTTTTTT.

This rearrangement joins TRBV28 to TRBJ1-1, with D perhaps matching TRBD1 (5 bases). The CDR3 length is 15 residues. CDR1 is MDHEN and CDR2 is SYDVKM in the germline V gene. Trimming shortened V by 4 bases and J by 3 bases, and 15 bases separated the two germline ends. The CDR3 protein is CASSSAARADTEAFF. The CDR3 bases are TGTGCCAGCAGTTCCGCCGCCAGGGCAGACACTGAAGCTTTCTTT.

Here the CDR3 DNA reads TGTGCCTGGAGTGTACCTTTAGGGGAAGCTTTCTTT. This sequence encodes CAWSVPLGEAFF. The chain combines TRBV30 with TRBJ1-1; D unclear. V was cut by 0 bases and J by 8 bases, with 10 bases left in between. The CDR3 has 12 amino acids. Germline CDR1 and CDR2: GTSNPN and SVGIG (reference sequence).

V gene TRBV5-1 combines with J gene TRBJ1-3; perhaps TRBD1 as D (5 bases). Trimming took 3 bases from V and 6 from J, leaving 13 bases between them. The CDR3 runs 14 residues. Looked up from germline, CDR1 is SGHRS and CDR2 is YFSETQ. Here the CDR3 DNA reads TGCGCCAGCAGCTCCCAGGGCGCGGTAAACACCATATATTTT. It yields the protein CASSSQGAVNTIYF.

The gene calls are TRBV2 and TRBJ2-7; TRBD2 might be the D (5 bases). V was clipped by 2 bases and J by 2 bases, with 13 bases between them. Germline lookup yields CDR1 SNHLY and CDR2 FYNNEI. The CDR3 is made up of 15 amino acids. The CDR3 nucleotides are TGTGCCAGCAGTGAAAGGAGAGCGAGGGCCTACGAGCAGTACTTC. It is translated as CASSERRARAYEQYF.

The genes are TRBV7-3 and TRBJ2-3; 15 nucleotides align to TRBD2. The germline CDR1 and CDR2 sequences are SGHTA and FQGTGA. CDR3 size: 17 residues. Germline trimming cut 5 bases from V and 7 bases from J; bases unmatched to any gene: 10. CDR3 amino acids: CASSPLGGTSGRHTQYF. CDR3 DNA: TGTGCCAGCAGCCCCCTGGGTGGGACTAGCGGGAGGCATACGCAGTATTTT.

The chain recombines TRBV4-1 with TRBJ1-2; TRBD1 might be the D (5 bases). This CDR3 comprises 14 residues. V shed 5 bases and J shed 4 bases, with 14 bases lying between them. The germline CDR1 and CDR2 sequences are MGHRA and YSYEKL. CDR3 residues: CASSYRGDFYGYTF. The CDR3 DNA reads as TGCGCCAGCAGCTACCGAGGGGATTTCTATGGCTACACCTTC.

V is TRBV19 and J is TRBJ2-5, with TRBD1 matching over 9 bases. V shed 3 bases and J 5 bases; nucleotides not matched to a gene: 7. Looked up from germline, CDR1 is LNHDA and CDR2 is SQIVND (reference sequence). CDR3 size: 15 residues. The CDR3 reads CASSMGTGMDETQYF. The CDR3 DNA is TGTGCCAGTAGTATGGGGACAGGGATGGACGAGACCCAGTACTTC.

This sequence joins TRBV10-3 and TRBJ2-1; 15 nucleotides line up with TRBD2. Germline CDR1 and CDR2: ENHRY and SYGVKD. J lost 0 bases, V lost 6 bases, and 9 bases had no gene match. The CDR3 totals 19 residues. The CDR3 nucleotides are TGTGCCATCAGGCCCGGGACTAGCGGGGGGTCGAGCTCCTACAATGAGCAGTTCTTC. This codes for CAIRPGTSGGSSSYNEQFF.

The gene calls are TRBV7-9 and TRBJ1-1; 8 nucleotides agree with TRBD1. Germline-derived CDR1 and CDR2 are SEHNR and FQNEAQ (reference sequence). Trimming cost V 5 bases and J 8 bases; bases outside gene matches: 4. The CDR3 is made up of 12 amino acids. CDR3: CASSDRDREAFF. DNA for the CDR3: TGTGCCAGCAGCGACCGGGACAGGGAAGCTTTCTTT.

The genes are TRBV14 and TRBJ2-7; TRBD2 is a possible D gene (6 bases). The V gene lost 2 bases and the J gene lost 0 bases, with 17 bases spanning the gap. The CDR3 is made up of 17 amino acids. CDR1 SGHDN and CDR2 FVKESK come from the germline V gene. The CDR3, as DNA: TGTGCCAGCAGCCAATACTCCTCCAGCGGGTACTCCTACGAGCAGTACTTC. It is translated as CASSQYSSSGYSYEQYF.

The rearrangement joins TRBV28 to TRBJ1-1; no clear D. The ends were cut back, 0 bases at V and 2 bases at J, with 10 bases in the middle. CDR1 and CDR2 from the germline V gene are MDHEN and SYDVKM. The CDR3 runs to 15 residues. The CDR3 DNA reads TGTGCCAGCAGTTTATGGGGCTCGGGAAACACTGAAGCTTTCTTT. It is translated as CASSLWGSGNTEAFF.

The rearrangement links TRBV11-1 to TRBJ2-1; the D is unclear. The germline V and J ends were trimmed by 5 bases and 9 bases, with 11 bases remaining between them. Germline V gene sequence: CDR1 SGHAT, CDR2 FQDESV (reference sequence). The CDR3 is made up of 12 amino acids. The CDR3 loop is CASSALRGEQFF. CDR3 DNA sequence: TGTGCCAGCAGCGCCCTTAGAGGTGAGCAGTTCTTC.

The genes are TRBV28 and TRBJ2-7; perhaps TRBD1 as D (6 bases). Germline V gives CDR1 MDHEN, CDR2 SYDVKM. The CDR3 extends over 13 amino acids. V lost 7 bases, J lost 5 bases, and 15 bases lay in between. CDR3 in amino acids: CASTSLGQDEQYF. In nucleotides, the CDR3 is TGTGCCAGCACTAGTCTGGGACAAGACGAGCAGTACTTC.

This clone was found a few times. This chain connects TRBV2 to TRBJ2-1; no clear D. The CDR3 spans 17 residues. Trimming removed 2 bases at V and 6 bases at J, with 20 bases between. Germline values: CDR1 SNHLY, CDR2 FYNNEI. CDR3 sequence (DNA): TGTGCCAGCAGTGAAATAGTGGCTCCAAGCTTAGGCAATGAGCAGTTCTTC. Translated: CASSEIVAPSLGNEQFF.

This chain connects TRBV9 to TRBJ2-3; TRBD2 matches at 7 bases. The CDR3 has 16 amino acids. The germline gives CDR1 SGDLS, CDR2 YYNGEE. V dropped 0 bases and J dropped 1; count of bases not matched to a gene: 5. Written as DNA, the CDR3 is TGTGCCAGCAGCGTAGGGGCGGGAGTAGGCACAGATACGCAGTATTTT. Protein product: CASSVGAGVGTDTQYF.

The gene calls are TRBV19 and TRBJ1-2, with 7 bases aligning to TRBD1. The CDR3 length is 13 residues. V lost 5 bases and J lost 4; bases outside the gene matches: 4. CDR1 LNHDA and CDR2 SQIVND come from the germline V gene (reference sequence). CDR3 DNA sequence: TGTGCCAGTAGTCCGGACAGGTCCTATGGCTACACCTTC. Translation gives CASSPDRSYGYTF.

The chain links TRBV9 to TRBJ1-4; 7 bases line up with TRBD1. The CDR3 loop spans 15 amino acids. V was clipped by 4 bases and J by 8 bases; unmatched bases: 11. Germline values: CDR1 SGDLS, CDR2 YYNGEE. This CDR3 is CASSPTDTGQEKLFF. The CDR3 region has the DNA TGTGCCAGCAGCCCCACCGATACGGGACAGGAAAAACTGTTTTTT.

The chain carries TRBV6-5 and TRBJ1-1, with 8 bases matching TRBD1. The junction had 3 bases not matched to a gene; V was cut back by 7 bases and J by 2 bases. This CDR3 is built from 13 residues. Germline loops: CDR1 MNHEY, CDR2 SVGAGI. CDR3 in amino acids: CASKDRGNTEAFF. In DNA form, the CDR3 reads TGTGCCAGCAAAGACAGGGGAAACACTGAAGCTTTCTTT.

The chain employs TRBV5-4 and TRBJ1-6; TRBD1 matches at 8 bases. With 0 bases clipped from V and 3 bases from J, the junction kept 2 bases outside the gene matches. The CDR3 sequence is 16 residues long. In germline, CDR1 is SGHNT, CDR2 YYREEE (reference sequence). CDR3 sequence (DNA): TGTGCCAGCAGCTTGGGCGGACAGGGCTATAATTCACCCCTCCACTTT. Translated, it gives CASSLGGQGYNSPLHF.

V gene TRBV7-9 combines with J gene TRBJ1-2; D not certain. The CDR3 extends over 13 amino acids. Germline V gene data show CDR1 as SEHNR and CDR2 as FQNEAQ (reference sequence). Trimming cost V 6 bases and J 3 bases, with 11 bases left between them. The CDR3 DNA reads as TGTGCCAGCAGAATGACATCTCACTATGGCTACACCTTC. Encoded protein: CASRMTSHYGYTF.

The CDR3 spells CASSLGLAGGQETQYF. CDR3 DNA sequence: TGCGCCAGCAGCCTGGGACTAGCGGGGGGTCAAGAGACCCAGTACTTC. The V and J genes are TRBV4-1 and TRBJ2-5; 15 nucleotides agree with TRBD2. The germline V gene has CDR1 MGHRA and CDR2 YSYEKL. CDR3 length: 16 amino acids. V was clipped by 4 bases and J by 2 bases; unmatched bases: 2.

The chain couples TRBV7-9 to TRBJ2-1; D might be TRBD1 (5 bases). V lost 4 bases and J lost 7, with 23 bases in between. There are 17 residues in the CDR3. Germline values: CDR1 SEHNR, CDR2 FQNEAQ (reference sequence). The CDR3 reads CASSSWQGVKGRNEQFF. As DNA, the CDR3 is TGTGCCAGCAGCTCCTGGCAGGGCGTTAAAGGACGGAATGAGCAGTTCTTC.

This chain joins TRBV18 and TRBJ2-3; D possibly matches TRBD1 or TRBD2 (5 bases each). The V gene lost 3 bases and the J gene lost 4 bases, with 11 bases spanning the gap. The CDR3 is made up of 14 amino acids. Germline loops: CDR1 KGHSH, CDR2 LQKENI. The CDR3: CASSPQGGSDTQYF. In DNA form, the CDR3 reads TGTGCCAGCTCACCCCAGGGCGGGTCAGATACGCAGTATTTT.